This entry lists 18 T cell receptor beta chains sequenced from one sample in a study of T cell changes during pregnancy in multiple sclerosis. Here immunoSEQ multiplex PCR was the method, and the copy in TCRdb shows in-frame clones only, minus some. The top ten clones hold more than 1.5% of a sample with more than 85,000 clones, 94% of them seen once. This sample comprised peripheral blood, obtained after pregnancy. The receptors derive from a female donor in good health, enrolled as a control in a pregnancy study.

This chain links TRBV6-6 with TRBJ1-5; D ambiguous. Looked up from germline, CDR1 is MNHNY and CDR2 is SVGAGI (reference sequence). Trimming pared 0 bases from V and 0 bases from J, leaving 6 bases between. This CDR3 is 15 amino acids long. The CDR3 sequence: CASSYSRDSNQPQHF. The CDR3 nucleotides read TGTGCCAGCAGTTACTCGCGAGATAGCAATCAGCCCCAGCATTTT.

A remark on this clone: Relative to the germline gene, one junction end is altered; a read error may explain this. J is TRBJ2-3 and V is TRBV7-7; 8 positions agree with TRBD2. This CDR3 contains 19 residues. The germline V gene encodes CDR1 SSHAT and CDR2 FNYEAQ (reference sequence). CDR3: CASSPGTRLSPASTDTQYF. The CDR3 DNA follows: TGTGCTAGCAGCCCCGGGACTAGACTAAGCCCAGCTAGCACAGATACGCAGTATTTT.

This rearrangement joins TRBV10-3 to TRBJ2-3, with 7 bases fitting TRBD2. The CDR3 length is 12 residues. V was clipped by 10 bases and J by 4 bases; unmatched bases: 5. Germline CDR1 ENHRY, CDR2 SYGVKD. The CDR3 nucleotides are TGTGCCACCCGCGCGGGAGCAGATACGCAGTATTTT. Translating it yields CATRAGADTQYF.

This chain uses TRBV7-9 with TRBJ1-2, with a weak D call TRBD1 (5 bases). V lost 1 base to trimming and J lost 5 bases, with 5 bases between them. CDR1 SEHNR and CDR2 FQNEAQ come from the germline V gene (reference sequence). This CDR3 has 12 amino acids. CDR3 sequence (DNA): TGTGCCAGCAGCTTAGAGGGGTATGGCTACACCTTC. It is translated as CASSLEGYGYTF.

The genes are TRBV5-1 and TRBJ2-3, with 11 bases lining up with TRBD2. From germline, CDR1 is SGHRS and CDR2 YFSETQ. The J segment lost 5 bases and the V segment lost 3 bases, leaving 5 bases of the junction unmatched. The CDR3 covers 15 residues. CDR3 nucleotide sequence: TGCGCCAGCAGCTCGACGACTAGCGGGAAAGATACGCAGTATTTT. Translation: CASSSTTSGKDTQYF.

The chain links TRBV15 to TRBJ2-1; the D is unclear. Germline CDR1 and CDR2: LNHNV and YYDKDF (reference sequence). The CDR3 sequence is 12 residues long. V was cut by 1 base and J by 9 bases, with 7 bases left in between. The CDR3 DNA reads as TGTGCCACCAGCAGAGGGTTGGCTGAGCAGTTCTTC. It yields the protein CATSRGLAEQFF. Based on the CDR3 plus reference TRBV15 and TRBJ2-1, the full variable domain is DAMVIQNPRYQVTQFGKPVTLSCSQTLNHNVMYWYQQKSSQAPKLLFHYYDKDFNNEADTPDNFQSRRPNTSFCFLDIRSPGLGDTAMYLCATSRGLAEQFFGPGTRLTVL.

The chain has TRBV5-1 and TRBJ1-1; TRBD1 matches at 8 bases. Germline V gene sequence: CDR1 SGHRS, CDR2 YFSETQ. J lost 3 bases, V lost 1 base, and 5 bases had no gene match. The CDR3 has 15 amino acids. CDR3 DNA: TGCGCCAGCAGCTTGTTCACAGGGGGGCACACTGAAGCTTTCTTT. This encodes CASSLFTGGHTEAFF.

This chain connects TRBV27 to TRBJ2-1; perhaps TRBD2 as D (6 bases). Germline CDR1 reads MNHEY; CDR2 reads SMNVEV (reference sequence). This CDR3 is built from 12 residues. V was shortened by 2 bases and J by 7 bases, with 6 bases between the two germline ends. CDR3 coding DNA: TGTGCCAGCAGTTTACGGGGGAATGAGCAGTTCTTC. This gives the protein CASSLRGNEQFF.

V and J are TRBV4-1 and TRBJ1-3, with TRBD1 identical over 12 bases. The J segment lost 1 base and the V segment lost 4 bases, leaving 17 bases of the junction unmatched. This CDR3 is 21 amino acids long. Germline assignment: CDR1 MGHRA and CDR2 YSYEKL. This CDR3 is CASSRLPGTGGEWVSGNTIYF. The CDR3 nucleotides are TGCGCCAGCAGCCGACTCCCCGGGACAGGGGGCGAGTGGGTGTCTGGAAACACCATATATTTT.

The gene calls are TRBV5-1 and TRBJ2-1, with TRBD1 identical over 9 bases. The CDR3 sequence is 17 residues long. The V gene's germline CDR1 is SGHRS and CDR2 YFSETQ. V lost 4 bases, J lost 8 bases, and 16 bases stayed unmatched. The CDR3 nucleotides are TGCGCCAGCAGCCGTACATCCCGGGGACAGGGTGGCCATGAGCAGTTCTTC. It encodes CASSRTSRGQGGHEQFF.

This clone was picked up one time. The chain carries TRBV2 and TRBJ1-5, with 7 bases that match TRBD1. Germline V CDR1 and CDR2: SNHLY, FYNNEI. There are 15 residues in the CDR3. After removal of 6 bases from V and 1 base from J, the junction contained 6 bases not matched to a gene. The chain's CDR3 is CASSQQGSSNQPQHF. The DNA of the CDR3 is TGTGCCAGCAGCCAACAGGGGTCGAGCAATCAGCCCCAGCATTTT.

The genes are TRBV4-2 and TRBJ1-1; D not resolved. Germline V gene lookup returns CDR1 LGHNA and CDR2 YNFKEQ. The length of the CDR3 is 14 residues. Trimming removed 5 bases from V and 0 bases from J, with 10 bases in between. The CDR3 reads CASSLGEMNTEAFF. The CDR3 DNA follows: TGTGCCAGCAGCTTGGGAGAGATGAACACTGAAGCTTTCTTT.

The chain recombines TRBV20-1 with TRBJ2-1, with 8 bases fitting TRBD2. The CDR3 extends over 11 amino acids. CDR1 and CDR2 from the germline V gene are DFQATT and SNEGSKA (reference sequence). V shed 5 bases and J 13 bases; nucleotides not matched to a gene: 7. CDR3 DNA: TGCAGTGCTCGTCCGGGAGGGATCCAGTTCTTC. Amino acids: CSARPGGIQFF.

The CDR3 DNA is TGTGCCAGCATCACCTCGGGTCGCACCTATGGCTACACCTTC. Amino acids: CASITSGRTYGYTF. This chain links TRBV28 with TRBJ1-2; D gene unclear. In germline, CDR1 is MDHEN, CDR2 SYDVKM. V was trimmed by 7 bases and J by 4 bases, leaving 16 bases between them. CDR3 size: 14 residues.

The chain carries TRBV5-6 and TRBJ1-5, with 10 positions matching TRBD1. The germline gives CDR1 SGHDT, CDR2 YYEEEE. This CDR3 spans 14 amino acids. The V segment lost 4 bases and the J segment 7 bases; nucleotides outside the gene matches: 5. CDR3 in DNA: TGTGCCAGCAGCACCGGGACAGGGGTCCAGCCCCAGCATTTT. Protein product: CASSTGTGVQPQHF.

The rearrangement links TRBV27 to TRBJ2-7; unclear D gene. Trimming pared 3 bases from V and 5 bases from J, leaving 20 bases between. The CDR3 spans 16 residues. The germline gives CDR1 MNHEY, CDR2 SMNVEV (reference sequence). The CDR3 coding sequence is TGTGCCAGCAGTTTTCTCCTGTCAGGCAGGATTAACGAGCAGTACTTC. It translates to CASSFLLSGRINEQYF.

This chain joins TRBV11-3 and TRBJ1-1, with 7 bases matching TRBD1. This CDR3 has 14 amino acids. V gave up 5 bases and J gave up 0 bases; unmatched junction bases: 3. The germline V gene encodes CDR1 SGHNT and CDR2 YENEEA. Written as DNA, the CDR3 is TGTGCCAGCAGCGAACAGGGGATGAACACTGAAGCTTTCTTT. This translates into CASSEQGMNTEAFF.

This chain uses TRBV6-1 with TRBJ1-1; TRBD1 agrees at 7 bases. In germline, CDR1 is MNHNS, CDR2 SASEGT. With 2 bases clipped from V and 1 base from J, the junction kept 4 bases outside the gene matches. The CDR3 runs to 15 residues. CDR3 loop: CASSELGTANTEAFF. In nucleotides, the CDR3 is TGTGCCAGCAGTGAATTAGGGACAGCGAACACTGAAGCTTTCTTT.